A single sample gave rise to the 27 T cell receptor beta chains below, sequenced in a study of T cell responses to AZD1222 COVID-19 vaccine. TCRdb's copy holds only in-frame clones and misses some; the assay was immunoSEQ multiplex PCR. The top ten clones hold roughly a quarter of a sample with about 180,000 clones, around 89% of them seen once. This specimen consisted of peripheral blood, obtained 28 days after the second AZD1222 dose. The receptors were gathered from an adult who received the AZD1222 COVID-19 vaccine.

The gene calls are TRBV21-1 and TRBJ2-2; TRBD1, as called in the table, went unchecked against the DNA. TRBV21-1 is a pseudogene locus. The CDR3 runs 16 residues. The CDR3 is CASHRGTGFYTGELFF. Written as DNA, the CDR3 is TGTGCCAGCCATAGGGGAACAGGGTTCTACACCGGGGAGCTGTTTTTT.

This chain joins TRBV6-6 and TRBJ1-5, with D hard to call. The germline gives CDR1 MNHNY, CDR2 SVGAGI (reference sequence). The CDR3 loop spans 13 amino acids. Trimming took off 0 bases at V and 7 bases at J, with 7 bases between the two ends. The CDR3 here is CASSYSREQPQHF. The CDR3 DNA is TGTGCCAGCAGTTACTCGAGGGAACAGCCCCAGCATTTT.

The rearrangement uses TRBV3-1 (or the pseudogene TRBV3-2) and TRBJ2-5; 7 bases fit TRBD1. The CDR3 sequence is 14 residues long. Unmatched junction bases numbered 6, after V lost 4 bases and J lost 4 bases. Germline V gene data show CDR1 as LGHDT and CDR2 as YNNKEL (reference sequence). The CDR3 DNA follows: TGTGCCAGCAGCCGACCTCGACAGGGAGAGACCCAGTACTTC. Translating gives CASSRPRQGETQYF.

The gene calls are TRBV24-1 and TRBJ1-1; D might be TRBD1 (5 bases). CDR1 KGHDR and CDR2 SFDVKD come from the germline V gene. With 9 bases removed from V and 2 bases from J, the gap between germline ends came to 12 bases. The length of the CDR3 is 13 residues. The chain's CDR3 is CATEGAGNTEAFF. The CDR3 DNA sequence: TGTGCCACCGAAGGGGCGGGAAACACTGAAGCTTTCTTT.

The chain combines TRBV29-1 with TRBJ1-1; TRBD1 matches 8 bases. V was pared by 7 bases and J by 4 bases, with 8 bases of the junction left unmatched. Per the germline V gene, CDR1 is SQVTM and CDR2 is ANQGSEA. The CDR3 totals 13 residues. The CDR3: CSGETGVGTEAFF. The CDR3 nucleotides read TGCAGCGGGGAGACAGGGGTGGGCACTGAAGCTTTCTTT.

This clone was found a few times. V gene TRBV6-5 combines with J gene TRBJ2-7; D is perhaps TRBD1 (6 bases). The CDR3 contains 16 residues. Trimming left V 4 bases short and J 3 bases short, with 19 bases between. Per the germline V gene, CDR1 is MNHEY and CDR2 is SVGAGI. CDR3 coding DNA: TGTGCCAGCAGTTTACTGGCAGGTGCAGGGGACTACGAGCAGTACTTC. As protein: CASSLLAGAGDYEQYF.

The rearrangement links TRBV7-8 to TRBJ2-2; 9 bases align to TRBD1. Germline CDR1 SGHVS, CDR2 FQNEAQ. Unmatched junction bases numbered 11, after V lost 4 bases and J lost 2 bases. The CDR3 consists of 18 residues. The CDR3 loop reads CASSSKTWTGENTGELFF. DNA of the CDR3: TGTGCCAGCAGCTCTAAGACGTGGACAGGGGAAAACACCGGGGAGCTGTTTTTT.

The rearrangement links TRBV6-2 or TRBV6-3 to TRBJ2-7, with TRBD2 matching 8 bases. Germline V CDR1 and CDR2: MNHEY, SVGEGT. Losses at the gene ends were 2 bases for V and 7 bases for J; bases not matched to a gene: 13. The CDR3 is made up of 16 amino acids. The CDR3 bases are TGTGCCAGCAGTTACCCCGACCCGTCGGGAGGGGGTGAGCAGTACTTC. Translated, it gives CASSYPDPSGGGEQYF.

The chain joins TRBV5-4 to TRBJ2-3, with D possibly matching TRBD2 (5 bases). V lost 4 bases, J lost 5 bases, and 11 bases lay in between. This CDR3 comprises 13 residues. The germline V gene has CDR1 SGHNT and CDR2 YYREEE (reference sequence). CDR3 in amino acids: CASSPGIGDTQYF. CDR3 sequence (DNA): TGTGCCAGCAGCCCGGGAATTGGAGATACGCAGTATTTT. The full variable domain, completed using reference TRBV5-4 and TRBJ2-3, is ETGVTQSPTHLIKTRGQQVTLRCSSQSGHNTVSWYQQALGQGPQFIFQYYREEENGRGNFPPRFSGLQFPNYSSELNVNALELDDSALYLCASSPGIGDTQYFGPGTRLTVL.

In regard to this clone: Other DNA sequences of this sample code for an identical CDR3. The V call is TRBV7-2, the J call TRBJ1-1, with D tentatively TRBD1 (6 bases). This CDR3 is built from 13 residues. Germline lookup yields CDR1 SGHTA and CDR2 FQGNSA. Between the trimmed V and J ends, which lost 6 bases and 4 bases, there was a span of 12 bases. CDR3 nucleotide sequence: TGTGCCAGCAGGATACAGGGCGCCACTGAAGCTTTCTTT. Translated: CASRIQGATEAFF.

This clone was seen a handful of times. The chain links TRBV7-6 to TRBJ2-1; 10 bases line up with TRBD2. Trimming removed 8 bases from V and 4 bases from J; junction bases left unmatched: 14. CDR1 and CDR2 (germline): SGHVS, FNYEAQ. CDR3 length: 17 residues. CDR3 sequence reads: CASASEASGRSYNEQFF. CDR3 DNA: TGTGCCAGCGCCTCGGAGGCTAGCGGGAGATCTTACAATGAGCAGTTCTTC.

The J gene is TRBJ2-1, the V gene TRBV21-1; the table gives TRBD1 as D, unverified against the DNA. TRBV21-1 is described as a pseudogene. The CDR3 runs to 17 residues. The CDR3: CASSKPLRFVSMFEQFF. The CDR3 DNA sequence: TGTGCCAGCAGCAAACCCCTCAGGTTCGTTTCGATGTTTGAGCAGTTCTTC.

V is TRBV7-8 and J is TRBJ2-7; D uncertain. Germline V gene data show CDR1 as SGHVS and CDR2 as FQNEAQ. The CDR3 is 12 residues long. Trimming took 5 bases from V and 2 from J, leaving 7 bases between them. The CDR3 nucleotides read TGTGCCAGCAGCCCTACAACCTACGAGCAGTACTTC. As protein: CASSPTTYEQYF.

The CDR3 bases are TGTGCCAGCAGCTTCCGACTAGCGGGGGGAGATACGCAGTATTTT. It yields the protein CASSFRLAGGDTQYF. The chain recombines TRBV7-2 with TRBJ2-3; 13 bases agree with TRBD2. Per the germline V gene, CDR1 is SGHTA and CDR2 is FQGNSA. Losses at the gene ends were 3 bases for V and 5 bases for J; bases not matched to a gene: 2. This CDR3 spans 15 amino acids.

The J gene is TRBJ1-6, the V gene TRBV18; possibly TRBD1 for D (5 bases). V was pared by 3 bases and J by 7 bases, with 16 bases between. The CDR3 has 16 residues. Germline loops: CDR1 KGHSH, CDR2 LQKENI. The CDR3 sequence: CASSPDVGGGNSPLHF. Written as DNA, the CDR3 is TGTGCCAGCTCACCCGACGTGGGGGGAGGAAATTCACCCCTCCACTTT.

V and J are TRBV5-1 and TRBJ1-2; TRBD1 agrees at 9 bases. In germline, CDR1 is SGHRS, CDR2 YFSETQ. CDR3 length: 15 residues. The ends lost 4 bases at V and 0 bases at J; junction bases unmatched: 4. The chain's CDR3 is CASSPGQGANYGYTF. The CDR3 nucleotides read TGCGCCAGCAGCCCGGGACAGGGAGCTAACTATGGCTACACCTTC.

The rearrangement joins TRBV2 to TRBJ2-1, with D possibly being TRBD2 (6 bases). Germline V gives CDR1 SNHLY, CDR2 FYNNEI. Trimming left V 11 bases short and J 7 bases short, with 18 bases between. This CDR3 is built from 13 residues. The CDR3: CAVGRDFRNEQFF. The CDR3 coding sequence is TGTGCCGTGGGGCGGGACTTCCGAAATGAGCAGTTCTTC.

The V gene is TRBV18, the J gene TRBJ2-3; 8 positions match TRBD2. Germline values: CDR1 KGHSH, CDR2 LQKENI. J lost 7 bases, V lost 1 base, and 13 bases had no gene match. There are 17 residues in the CDR3. For the CDR3, the DNA is TGTGCCAGCTCACCACTAGCGGGGACCGTGATAAGCCATACGCAGTATTTT. Amino acids: CASSPLAGTVISHTQYF.

V usage is TRBV6-5 and J usage is TRBJ2-3; D unclear. The germline V and J ends were trimmed by 7 bases and 0 bases, with 2 bases remaining between them. The CDR3 runs 11 residues. Germline loops: CDR1 MNHEY, CDR2 SVGAGI. This CDR3 reads CASTSTDTQYF. CDR3 DNA sequence: TGTGCCAGCACGAGCACAGATACGCAGTATTTT.

V is TRBV20-1 and J is TRBJ1-2; D remains ambiguous. The V and J ends lost 3 bases and 1 base respectively, with 12 bases between them. CDR1 is DFQATT, CDR2 SNEGSKA, per germline (reference sequence). The CDR3 contains 14 residues. CDR3 region: CSASGPNDNYGYTF. The DNA for the CDR3 is TGCAGTGCTAGTGGGCCGAACGATAACTATGGCTACACCTTC.

CDR3 nucleotides: TGCGCCAGCAGCTTGGTTGCGGGAGGGATCGACGAGCAGTACTTC. This sequence encodes CASSLVAGGIDEQYF. The J gene is TRBJ2-7, the V gene TRBV5-1, with 9 bases lining up with TRBD2. Germline lookup yields CDR1 SGHRS and CDR2 YFSETQ. This CDR3 region has 15 residues. The J segment lost 5 bases and the V segment lost 0 bases, leaving 6 bases of the junction unmatched.

V is TRBV28 and J is TRBJ2-1; perhaps TRBD2 as D (6 bases). This CDR3 is 15 amino acids long. CDR1 is MDHEN, CDR2 SYDVKM, per germline. V lost 6 bases and J 0 bases, leaving 12 bases between the germline ends. The CDR3 DNA sequence: TGTGCCAGCAGGCTAACTAGCTTCTCCTACAATGAGCAGTTCTTC. Translation: CASRLTSFSYNEQFF.

This clone was counted between two and nine times. This chain joins TRBV16 and TRBJ2-7, with 11 bases aligning to TRBD2. In germline, CDR1 is KGHSY, CDR2 FQNENV. V lost 2 bases, J lost 4 bases, and 4 bases stayed unmatched. The CDR3 has 15 amino acids. For the CDR3, the DNA is TGTGCCAGCAGCCAAACACTAGCGGGAGTATACGAGCAGTACTTC. It translates to CASSQTLAGVYEQYF.

This clone was counted a few times. CDR3 nucleotide sequence: TGTGCCAGCAGTGAAGTAATTAACGTCGGCCTACCTTACGAGCAGTACTTC. Translated: CASSEVINVGLPYEQYF. The chain couples TRBV6-1 to TRBJ2-7, with unresolved D. The CDR3 runs 17 residues. Deletions cut 1 base from V and 4 bases from J, with 20 bases between. Per germline, CDR1 MNHNS and CDR2 SASEGT.

The V call is TRBV6-1, the J call TRBJ2-1; 9 bases are shared with TRBD2. Germline V lookup: CDR1 MNHNS, CDR2 SASEGT. The CDR3 contains 15 residues. V lost 5 bases to trimming and J lost 2 bases; unmatched junction nucleotides: 4. The CDR3 DNA reads as TGTGCCAGCAGTAGGGCTAGCGGGACCTACAATGAGCAGTTCTTC. Protein product: CASSRASGTYNEQFF.

V usage is TRBV19 and J usage is TRBJ1-6, with 10 bases identical to TRBD1. The junction had 11 bases not matched to a gene; V was cut back by 5 bases and J by 10 bases. Per the germline V gene, CDR1 is LNHDA and CDR2 is SQIVND (reference sequence). The length of the CDR3 is 16 residues. In nucleotides, the CDR3 is TGTGCCAGTAGTTCGCCGGGACAGGGGTTTCAGTCACCCCTCCACTTT. It specifies CASSSPGQGFQSPLHF.

The gene calls are TRBV7-3 and TRBJ2-2, with 8 positions matching TRBD2. The trim removed 0 bases at V and 5 bases at J, leaving 5 bases unmatched. Per the germline V gene, CDR1 is SGHTA and CDR2 is FQGTGA. The CDR3 covers 16 residues. The chain's CDR3 is CASSLTAGERTGELFF. DNA of the CDR3: TGTGCCAGCAGCTTAACAGCGGGAGAGAGGACCGGGGAGCTGTTTTTT.